The clone carrying this TCR beta chain was recorded at least ten times. TCRdb recomputed calls from the 5' RACE reads with MiXCR, one row per CDR3 protein. This table has around 180,000 distinct CDR3 sequences, about 6% appearing once. The germline V gene encodes CDR1 SGHTA and CDR2 FQGNSA. V was cut by 5 bases and J by 0 bases, with 14 bases left in between. The CDR3 extends over 16 amino acids. The sample belongs to a study of T cells after yellow fever vaccination. The sample consisted of CD4+ T cells sorted from PBMCs, taken on the day of the first yellow fever vaccination. This chain links TRBV7-2 with TRBJ1-5, with no clear D. The clonotype was recovered from a man younger than 30 who received the YFV17D yellow fever vaccine. The CDR3 coding sequence is TGTGCCAGCAGCCCTTCTACGATCCATAGCAATCAGCCCCAGCATTTT. It specifies CASSPSTIHSNQPQHF.